The present TCR beta chain was sequenced within a study of identical twins. Study results and limitations: The conclusions drew on cross-sectional statistical analysis instead of tracking the same donors. Weaker excess twin sharing was seen among beta out-of-frame sequences. It was out-of-frame TCR alpha sharing in monozygotic twins that models underestimated.

This CDR3 is 14 amino acids long. CDR1 and CDR2 (germline): KGHSH, LQKENI. The germline V and J ends were trimmed by 3 bases and 4 bases, with 13 bases remaining between them. TCRdb independently ran MiXCR on the 5' RACE reads; one entry per CDR3 protein. The table has 450,000 to 650,000 distinct CDR3 sequences, roughly 9.5% seen once. Worth noting for this clonotype: As yet, its antigen is unknown.

This same sample was also part of a study on yellow fever vaccine responses in identical twins.

Source material: PBMCs. The sequence was collected from a woman in her late teens or twenties in good health. The rearrangement uses TRBV18 and TRBJ2-7; tentatively, D is TRBD2 (6 bases). This chain's CDR3 is CASSPVTSRYEQYF. The CDR3, as DNA: TGTGCCAGCTCACCGGTAACTAGCCGATACGAGCAGTACTTC.